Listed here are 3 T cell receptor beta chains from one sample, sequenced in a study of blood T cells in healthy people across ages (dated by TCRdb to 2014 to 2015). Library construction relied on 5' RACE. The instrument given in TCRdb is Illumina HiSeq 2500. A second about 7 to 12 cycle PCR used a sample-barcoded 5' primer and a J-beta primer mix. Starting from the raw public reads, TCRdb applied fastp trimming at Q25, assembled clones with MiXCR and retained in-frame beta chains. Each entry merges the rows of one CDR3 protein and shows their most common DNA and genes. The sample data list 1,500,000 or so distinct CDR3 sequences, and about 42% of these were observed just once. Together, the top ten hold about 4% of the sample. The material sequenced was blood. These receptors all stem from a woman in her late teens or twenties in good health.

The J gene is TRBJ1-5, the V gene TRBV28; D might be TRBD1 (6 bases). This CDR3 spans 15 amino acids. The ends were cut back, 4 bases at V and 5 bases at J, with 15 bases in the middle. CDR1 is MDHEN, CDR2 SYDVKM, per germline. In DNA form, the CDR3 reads TGTGCCAGCAGTTCTCTGGCAGGGGAGGATCAGCCCCAGCATTTT. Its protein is CASSSLAGEDQPQHF. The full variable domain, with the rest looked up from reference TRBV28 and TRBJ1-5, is DVKVTQSSRYLVKRTGEKVFLECVQDMDHENMFWYRQDPGLGLRLIYFSYDVKMKEKGDIPEGYSVSREKKERFSLILESASTNQTSMYLCASSSLAGEDQPQHFGDGTRLSIL.

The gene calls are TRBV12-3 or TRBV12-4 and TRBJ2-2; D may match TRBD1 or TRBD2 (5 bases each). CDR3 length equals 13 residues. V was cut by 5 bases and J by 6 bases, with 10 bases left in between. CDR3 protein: CASSPGRAGELFF. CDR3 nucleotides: TGTGCCAGCAGTCCAGGGAGAGCCGGGGAGCTGTTTTTT.

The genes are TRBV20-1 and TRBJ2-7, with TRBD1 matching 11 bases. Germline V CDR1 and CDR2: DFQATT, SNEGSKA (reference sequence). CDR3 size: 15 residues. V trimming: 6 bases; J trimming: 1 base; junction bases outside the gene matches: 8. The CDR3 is CSASGQGANSYEQYF. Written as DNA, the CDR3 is TGCAGTGCCAGTGGACAGGGGGCAAATTCCTACGAGCAGTACTTC.